Presented here are 21 T cell receptor beta chains from one specimen sequenced in a study of a mutant IDH1 vaccine in newly diagnosed glioma. Their antigens are not known. The data were produced by immunoSEQ multiplex PCR, yet TCRdb's version contains in-frame clones alone and is incomplete. The sample carries roughly 40,000 clones, about 83% recorded once. Time point defined: week 35, safety follow-up. Topical imiquimod was applied with each vaccine dose, which held 300 ug of mutant IDH1 20-mer peptide. Sequenced here: PBMCs, sampled from a glioma patient whose treatment included an IDH1 peptide vaccine. These receptors all come from a woman aged 45-65 years with glioma.

This chain uses TRBV19 with TRBJ1-3, with D unclear. The CDR3 loop spans 14 amino acids. The V end lost 6 bases, the J end lost 1 base, and 10 bases lay between the germline ends. Germline loops: CDR1 LNHDA, CDR2 SQIVND (reference sequence). CDR3 nucleotides: TGTGCCAGTAGGGCCCGCGCGTCTGGAAACACCATATATTTT. This sequence encodes CASRARASGNTIYF.

The rearrangement uses TRBV2 and TRBJ2-7; D is unresolved. The CDR3 is 12 residues long. Germline V gene sequence: CDR1 SNHLY, CDR2 FYNNEI. Trimming removed 6 bases at V and 4 bases at J, with 10 bases between. CDR3 nucleotides: TGTGCCAGCAGCCTCGAGGTGTACGAGCAGTACTTC. Protein: CASSLEVYEQYF.

This chain connects TRBV7-8 to TRBJ1-1; D possibly corresponds to TRBD1 (5 bases). Trimming stripped 1 base from V and 11 bases from J, with 14 bases between. There are 13 residues in the CDR3. CDR1 and CDR2 from the germline V gene are SGHVS and FQNEAQ. The CDR3 loop is CASSLVGAGGAFF. The CDR3 coding sequence is TGTGCCAGCAGCTTAGTAGGGGCGGGGGGGGCTTTCTTT.

This rearrangement joins TRBV7-6 to TRBJ2-3, with no clear D. Trimming cost V 5 bases and J 7 bases, with 7 bases left between them. Per the germline V gene, CDR1 is SGHVS and CDR2 is FNYEAQ. This CDR3 has 11 residues. CDR3 loop: CASSPQNTQYF. CDR3 sequence (DNA): TGTGCCAGCAGCCCACAGAATACGCAGTATTTT.

The V and J genes are TRBV7-9 and TRBJ2-7, with 9 positions matching TRBD1. This CDR3 is built from 14 residues. Germline CDR1 SEHNR, CDR2 FQNEAQ (reference sequence). Losses at the gene ends were 3 bases for V and 7 bases for J; bases not matched to a gene: 7. CDR3 sequence reads: CASSFEQGAREQYF. In DNA, the CDR3 is TGTGCCAGCAGCTTCGAACAGGGGGCGAGGGAGCAGTACTTC.

This clone has a single count. Here the CDR3 DNA reads TGTGCCAGCAGCCTTCGACTGACCTACAATGAGCAGTTCTTC. Its protein product is CASSLRLTYNEQFF. V and J are TRBV14 and TRBJ2-1, with D unresolved. The CDR3 sequence is 14 residues long. V was clipped by 4 bases and J by 2 bases, with 9 bases between them. Germline V gene lookup returns CDR1 SGHDN and CDR2 FVKESK.

The rearrangement joins TRBV6-1 to TRBJ2-7; D may be TRBD1 (7 bases). Deletions cut 6 bases from V and 4 bases from J, with 16 bases between. Per germline, CDR1 MNHNS and CDR2 SASEGT. The length of the CDR3 is 14 residues. CDR3 sequence: CASSAAPGGYEQYF. The DNA of the CDR3 is TGTGCCAGCAGCGCCGCGCCAGGGGGGTACGAGCAGTACTTC.

The chain combines TRBV6-5 with TRBJ1-2; D may be TRBD1 (5 bases). V lost 0 bases to trimming and J lost 4 bases, with 12 bases between them. CDR1 is MNHEY, CDR2 SVGAGI, per germline. The CDR3 extends over 15 amino acids. The CDR3 region has the DNA TGTGCCAGCAGTTACTCCGGGACGGACGTCTATGGCTACACCTTC. Its protein product is CASSYSGTDVYGYTF.

The V gene is TRBV5-1, the J gene TRBJ2-7; 8 bases are a match to TRBD1. This CDR3 is 14 amino acids long. Germline V gene lookup returns CDR1 SGHRS and CDR2 YFSETQ. The J segment lost 4 bases and the V segment lost 2 bases, leaving 5 bases of the junction unmatched. The CDR3 nucleotides read TGCGCCAGCAGCTTTGGGACAGGAGCATACGAGCAGTACTTC. Translating it yields CASSFGTGAYEQYF. Combining the CDR3 with reference TRBV5-1 and TRBJ2-7 gives the whole variable domain KAGVTQTPRYLIKTRGQQVTLSCSPISGHRSVSWYQQTPGQGLQFLFEYFSETQRNKGNFPGRFSGRQFSNSRSEMNVSTLELGDSALYLCASSFGTGAYEQYFGPGTRLTVT.

This chain connects TRBV2 to TRBJ2-5; no clear D. V lost 2 bases and J 7 bases, leaving 14 bases between the germline ends. In germline, CDR1 is SNHLY, CDR2 FYNNEI. The CDR3 consists of 14 residues. CDR3 bases: TGTGCCAGCAGTGAAAAATTGGCCTTGGGGACCCAGTACTTC. Protein sequence: CASSEKLALGTQYF.

The chain links TRBV2 to TRBJ1-5; D unresolved. Germline CDR1 is SNHLY and CDR2 is FYNNEI. The CDR3 consists of 15 residues. V was shortened by 8 bases and J by 6 bases, with 20 bases between the two germline ends. As DNA, the CDR3 is TGTGCCAGCCTACGTGGGAGGGAGGTACTTCAGCCCCAGCATTTT. Its protein product is CASLRGREVLQPQHF.

This clone showed up just a few times. V gene TRBV20-1 combines with J gene TRBJ2-1, with D perhaps TRBD2 (6 bases). Trimming removed 3 bases at V and 9 bases at J, with 9 bases between. Germline V gene sequence: CDR1 DFQATT, CDR2 SNEGSKA (reference sequence). The CDR3 length is 11 residues. The CDR3 here is CSASPSAEQFF. The CDR3 DNA reads TGCAGTGCTAGTCCTAGCGCTGAGCAGTTCTTC.

V and J are TRBV30 and TRBJ1-1, with TRBD1 as a possible D gene (5 bases). The CDR3 is 13 amino acids. Germline CDR1 is GTSNPN and CDR2 is SVGIG (reference sequence). The ends were cut back, 4 bases at V and 6 bases at J, with 15 bases in the middle. CDR3: CAWKAGRSAEAFF. CDR3 sequence (DNA): TGTGCCTGGAAGGCAGGGCGGAGCGCTGAAGCTTTCTTT.

The chain recombines TRBV6-5 with TRBJ1-3; D is ambiguous. V was pared by 0 bases and J by 0 bases, with 6 bases between. CDR3 length: 15 residues. Per the germline V gene, CDR1 is MNHEY and CDR2 is SVGAGI. The CDR3 loop is CASSYSALSGNTIYF. The CDR3 coding sequence is TGTGCCAGCAGTTACTCGGCACTCTCTGGAAACACCATATATTTT.

The table lists this clone with a few counts. This rearrangement joins TRBV13 to TRBJ1-5; no clear D. In germline, CDR1 is PRHDT, CDR2 FYEKMQ (reference sequence). The V end was cut by 0 bases, the J end by 1 base, with 4 bases between. The CDR3 is 14 amino acids. The CDR3 loop reads CASSLGLSNQPQHF. The CDR3 DNA is TGTGCCAGCAGCTTAGGACTCAGCAATCAGCCCCAGCATTTT.

The rearrangement uses TRBV5-1 and TRBJ2-7; D possibly corresponds to TRBD1 (5 bases). V was clipped by 0 bases and J by 3 bases, with 10 bases between them. The CDR3 has 14 amino acids. Per germline, CDR1 SGHRS and CDR2 YFSETQ. The CDR3 bases are TGCGCCAGCAGCTTGGCAGGGAATATCTACGAGCAGTACTTC. It translates to CASSLAGNIYEQYF.

The CDR3 region is CASSLTTGHYEQYF. DNA for the CDR3: TGTGCCAGCAGTCTCACTACGGGACACTACGAGCAGTACTTC. V is TRBV27 and J is TRBJ2-7; tentative D call: TRBD1 (6 bases). Trimming stripped 5 bases from V and 3 bases from J, with 14 bases between. The germline CDR1 and CDR2 sequences are MNHEY and SMNVEV (reference sequence). This CDR3 is built from 14 residues.

This clone is categorized as medium-sized. The V call is TRBV28, the J call TRBJ1-2; no clear D gene. From germline, CDR1 is MDHEN and CDR2 SYDVKM. V dropped 4 bases and J dropped 8 bases, with 5 bases sitting between them. CDR3 size: 10 residues. The CDR3: CASSSGGYTF. The CDR3 coding sequence is TGTGCCAGCAGTTCCGGGGGCTACACCTTC.

This chain uses TRBV29-1 with TRBJ2-1; tentatively, D is TRBD2 (6 bases). Germline lookup yields CDR1 SQVTM and CDR2 ANQGSEA. V lost 0 bases and J lost 0, with 27 bases in between. The CDR3 length is 21 residues. Here the CDR3 DNA reads TGCAGCGTTGAAGATGGCGTGGGGATGGGGCGGGGATTAAGCTCCTACAATGAGCAGTTCTTC. This sequence encodes CSVEDGVGMGRGLSSYNEQFF.

This rearrangement joins TRBV5-4 to TRBJ1-6; D is ambiguous. Germline CDR1 reads SGHNT; CDR2 reads YYREEE (reference sequence). V was cut by 4 bases and J by 7 bases, with 18 bases left in between. This CDR3 is 16 amino acids long. The CDR3 DNA is TGTGCCAGCAGCCGACTTGCGGGTTTATTAAATTCACCCCTCCACTTT. Amino acids: CASSRLAGLLNSPLHF.

The J gene is TRBJ2-2, the V gene TRBV5-1; D gene ambiguous. Germline V gene sequence: CDR1 SGHRS, CDR2 YFSETQ. V dropped 4 bases and J dropped 1 base, with 11 bases sitting between them. The CDR3 covers 15 residues. The CDR3 nucleotides read TGCGCCAGCAGCCCTGGTGCCCGGAACACCGGGGAGCTGTTTTTT. It codes for CASSPGARNTGELFF.